This T cell receptor (beta chain) was recovered during a study of CD8 T cells in Susac syndrome. Random hexamers were used to reverse transcribe the RNA input (about 0.5 to 1 ug). Coverage of TCR beta CDR3 amplification by immunoSEQ multiplex PCR extended to 54 Vbeta and 13 Jbeta. TCRdb itself ran the immunoSEQ multiplex PCR reads through MiXCR, one entry per CDR3 protein. The sample contains 180,000 or so distinct CDR3 sequences, about 93% of which appear only once. Sequencing of TCR beta covered CD8+ and CD4+ T cells obtained from blood. Both CD4+ and CD8+ T cells were negatively isolated, and TEMRA cells underwent FACS enrichment. This clonotype was detected once. The CDR3 covers 16 residues. V lost 5 bases and J 2 bases, leaving 18 bases between the germline ends. CDR1 is SGHRS and CDR2 is YFSETQ in the germline V gene.

The TCR sequence derives from a human donor in good health. The J gene is TRBJ2-3, the V gene TRBV5-1; no clear D gene. Sequenced sample: CD4+ T cells from PBMCs. The DNA for the CDR3 is TGCGCCAGCAGACAAGATAGGACGCCTTCCACAGATACGCAGTATTTT. This translates into CASRQDRTPSTDTQYF.